A selection of T cell receptor beta chains follows, all from one sample in a study of human T cells and chemical hapten exposure. TCRdb processed the RACE reads anew with MiXCR; each CDR3 protein has one entry. The sample lists 65,000 to 70,000 distinct CDR3 sequences, 11% occurring once. The sample in question was whole blood, obtained in connection with sensitization to the hapten diphenylcyclopropenone (DPC). The receptors come from a woman in her forties or fifties with alopecia areata. Some clones in this sample may be carry-over from other donors' samples. Both conserved end residues are part of each CDR3. D genes are given only for firm matches. Where a row states a size, it is once, few, many or the class of an expanded clone; other rows omit it.

D gene	V gene	J gene	clone size	CDR3 DNA	CDR3 protein
TRBD2	TRBV6-2/TRBV6-3	TRBJ2-1	few	TGTGCCAGCAGTTACGGGCCTAGCGGGAGGGGTGATGAGCAGTTCTTC	CASSYGPSGRGDEQFF
-	TRBV12-3/TRBV12-4	TRBJ2-1	few	TGTGCCAGCAGTCCCCGGGGAGGGGGCGGTGAGCAGTTCTTC	CASSPRGGGGEQFF
-	TRBV7-9	TRBJ2-3	few	TGTGCCAGCAGTCCCCGAGGCACAGATACGCAGTATTTT	CASSPRGTDTQYF
TRBD2	TRBV7-2	TRBJ2-5	few	TGTGCCAGCAGCTTAGGGGCCAGCGGGGGCCAAGAGACCCAGTACTTC	CASSLGASGGQETQYF
-	TRBV12-3/TRBV12-4	TRBJ1-4	few	TGTGCCAGCAGTTTTGGTATTGGTGATAATGAAAAACTGTTTTTT	CASSFGIGDNEKLFF
-	TRBV15	TRBJ1-2	many	TGTGCCACCAGCAAAAACGCGATGGTTGGGGCTTATGGCTACACCTTC	CATSKNAMVGAYGYTF
TRBD2	TRBV20-1	TRBJ2-2	once	TGCAGTGCTAGTATGGGAGGGCTGAACACCGGGGAGCTGTTTTTT	CSASMGGLNTGELFF
TRBD1	TRBV10-1	TRBJ1-1	few	TGCGCCAGCAGTGATCGGGACAGTACCGACACTGAAGCTTTCTTT	CASSDRDSTDTEAFF
TRBD2	TRBV20-1	TRBJ2-3	few	TGCAGTGCTTGGACTAGCGGGAGAATAGATACGCAGTATTTT	CSAWTSGRIDTQYF
-	TRBV9	TRBJ1-6	many	TGTGCCAGCAGCGTAGAACAGGGCGGTTCCTATAATTCACCCCTCCACTTT	CASSVEQGGSYNSPLHF
TRBD2	TRBV28	TRBJ2-2	few	TGTGCCAGCAGTTTTTGGGAGGGAGGCAGCACCGGGGAGCTGTTTTTT	CASSFWEGGSTGELFF
-	TRBV12-3/TRBV12-4	TRBJ1-5	many	TGTGCCAGCAGTTTCGGAACCTCGCCCCAGCATTTT	CASSFGTSPQHF
TRBD1	TRBV4-3	TRBJ1-1	-	TGCGCCAGCAGCTACCAGGGGGCGCGGAGGAACACTGAAGCTTTCTTT	CASSYQGARRNTEAFF
-	TRBV6-4	TRBJ2-1	many	TGTGCCAGCAGTGACCTAAACCCCAATGAGCAGTTCTTC	CASSDLNPNEQFF
-	TRBV12-3/TRBV12-4	TRBJ1-2	many	TGTGCCAGCAGTTTAGCGGAGGGGACAGGCTACACCTTC	CASSLAEGTGYTF
-	TRBV6-2/TRBV6-3	TRBJ1-1	many	TGTGCCAGCAGTTACACTGGGGTTGCCACTGAAGCTTTCTTT	CASSYTGVATEAFF
TRBD1	TRBV29-1	TRBJ1-5	many	TGCAGCGTTCTAGAGGACAGGTCTGGCTTGAGCAGCAATCAGCCCCAGCATTTT	CSVLEDRSGLSSNQPQHF
-	TRBV29-1	TRBJ2-3	-	TGCAGCGTTACTAAGCTTGTAGGTGGGGATACGCAGTATTTT	CSVTKLVGGDTQYF
-	TRBV3-2	TRBJ2-2	-	TGTGCCAGCAGCCACCCCCGGACAGGCGCGAACACCGGGGAGCTGTTTTTT	CASSHPRTGANTGELFF
TRBD1	TRBV7-6	TRBJ1-1	many	TGTGCCAGCAGCATAACAGGACAGGGCCGGACTGAAGCTTTCTTT	CASSITGQGRTEAFF
TRBD1	TRBV12-3/TRBV12-4	TRBJ1-1	few	TGTGCCAGCAGGACGACAGGGAAGACTGAAGCTTTCTTT	CASRTTGKTEAFF
-	TRBV20-1	TRBJ1-5	-	TGCAGTGCTAGCCCGGACGGGGTCGGTCAGCCCCAGCATTTT	CSASPDGVGQPQHF
-	TRBV18	TRBJ2-6	many	TGTGCCAGCTCACCACCGTTTACGCCCTCTGGGGCCAACGTCCTGACTTTC	CASSPPFTPSGANVLTF
-	TRBV6-1	TRBJ1-4	-	TGTGCCAGCAACACGGCAACTAATGAAAAACTGTTTTTT	CASNTATNEKLFF
-	TRBV6-2/TRBV6-3	TRBJ1-5	many	TGTGCCAGCAGAACTGACCCTAGCAATCAGCCCCAGCATTTT	CASRTDPSNQPQHF
-	TRBV28	TRBJ2-1	-	TGTGCCAGCAGTTCGGACAGAATCTACAATGAGCAGTTCTTC	CASSSDRIYNEQFF
-	TRBV12-3/TRBV12-4	TRBJ1-4	-	TGTGCCAGCAGGGGATCTAATGAAAAACTGTTTTTT	CASRGSNEKLFF
-	TRBV18	TRBJ2-5	many	TGTGCCAGCTCACCATCGAGAAGCCAAGAGACCCAGTACTTC	CASSPSRSQETQYF
-	TRBV2	TRBJ1-5	few	TGTGCCAGCAACGTGAACGTGGGAAATCAGCCCCAGCATTTT	CASNVNVGNQPQHF
-	TRBV7-8	TRBJ1-5	-	TGTGCCAGCAGCTCCGCGGGCGACCAGCCCCAGCATTTT	CASSSAGDQPQHF
TRBD1	TRBV18	TRBJ1-4	many	TGTGCCAGCTCACCACAACAGGGGGCGGAGGAAAAACTGTTTTTT	CASSPQQGAEEKLFF
-	TRBV20-1	TRBJ2-5	many	TGCAGTGCTAGAAATCCAAAGGACACCCAAGAGACCCAGTACTTC	CSARNPKDTQETQYF
TRBD1	TRBV28	TRBJ2-7	many	TGTGCCAGCACCTCCGGTGGGACAGGAGTGGAGCAGTACTTC	CASTSGGTGVEQYF
-	TRBV20-1	TRBJ2-7	-	TGCAGTGTCCCGCTCGCCGGGACTTTGTCCTACGAGCAGTACTTC	CSVPLAGTLSYEQYF
-	TRBV12-3/TRBV12-4	TRBJ1-5	few	TGTGCCAGCAGTTTTTCAGGGAGCAATCAGCCCCAGCATTTT	CASSFSGSNQPQHF
-	TRBV14	TRBJ1-1	-	TGTGCCAGCAGCCAAGAATACAGGGACACTGAAGCTTTCTTT	CASSQEYRDTEAFF
-	TRBV5-1	TRBJ2-7	many	TGCGCCAGCAGCTTGGGGACAGTCTCCTACGAGCAGTACTTC	CASSLGTVSYEQYF
-	TRBV7-9	TRBJ2-5	many	TGTGCCAGCAGCTTAGCAGGGACAGAGACCCAGTACTTC	CASSLAGTETQYF
-	TRBV30	TRBJ1-2	many	TGTGCCTGGAAACCACCTTGGACTGGCTTGGGCTACACCTTC	CAWKPPWTGLGYTF
-	TRBV20-1	TRBJ1-5	-	TGCAGTGCTAGAGGACAGGTTAATCAGCCCCAGCATTTT	CSARGQVNQPQHF
-	TRBV12-3/TRBV12-4	TRBJ1-5	many	TGTGCCAGCAGTTTTAGGGAGAGCAATCAGCCCCAGCATTTT	CASSFRESNQPQHF
TRBD2	TRBV14	TRBJ2-5	many	TGTGCCAGCAGCCTGGCTAGCGGGAGCGGGACCCAGTACTTC	CASSLASGSGTQYF
-	TRBV12-3/TRBV12-4	TRBJ1-2	few	TGTGCCAGCAGTTTAGCGCTTGCGGCCCACTATGGCTACACCTTC	CASSLALAAHYGYTF
-	TRBV15	TRBJ2-7	-	TGTGCCACCAGCGGTTACAGTGGCCTAACCGAGCAGTACTTC	CATSGYSGLTEQYF
-	TRBV28	TRBJ1-1	-	TGTGCCAGCAGTGCGGGACACTCAATACTTGAAGCTTTCTTT	CASSAGHSILEAFF
TRBD2	TRBV10-2	TRBJ2-1	-	TGCGCCAGCAGTGATACGGGGGGGCGTTACAATGAGCAGTTCTTC	CASSDTGGRYNEQFF
TRBD1	TRBV3-1	TRBJ1-1	-	TGTGCCAGCAGCCAGACGGACAGGGTCGAGGCTTTCTTT	CASSQTDRVEAFF
-	TRBV30	TRBJ2-7	many	TGTGCCTGGAGGGGCCTCCAGCAGTACTTC	CAWRGLQQYF
TRBD2	TRBV28	TRBJ2-1	few	TGTGCCAGCAGCGGGGGGGGTACGACCCCTACACCTTACAATGAGCAGTTCTTC	CASSGGGTTPTPYNEQFF
-	TRBV28	TRBJ1-1	few	TGTGCCAGCAGTTTCACGGGGGCGGTCACTGAAGCTTTCTTT	CASSFTGAVTEAFF
-	TRBV4-3	TRBJ1-2	few	TGCGCCAGCAGCCAACCCGGACAGAGTATCTCCTTC	CASSQPGQSISF
-	TRBV7-2	TRBJ2-7	many	TGTGCCAGCAGCTTAGCCTTGGGATCGGGCGAGCAGTACTTC	CASSLALGSGEQYF
-	TRBV7-6	TRBJ2-7	-	TGTGCCAGCAGCCCTTCCTTCCCCGCCCACGAGCAGTACTTC	CASSPSFPAHEQYF
TRBD2	TRBV27	TRBJ2-1	many	TGTGCCACCAAGACTAGCGGGAGATCGGATGAGCAGTTCTTC	CATKTSGRSDEQFF
-	TRBV28	TRBJ1-5	-	TGTGCCAGCAGTTTCAAAAGATGGGGCAATCAGCCCCAGCATTTT	CASSFKRWGNQPQHF
-	TRBV11-2	TRBJ2-1	few	TGTGCCAGCAGCTTCCCCAAGGGACCCTACAATGAGCAGTTCTTC	CASSFPKGPYNEQFF